This passage covers 18 T cell receptor beta chains from one sample sequenced in a study of blood T cell repertoires in COVID-19. Using immunoSEQ multiplex PCR, the repertoire was profiled, and TCRdb retains in-frame clones only, with some absent. The sample lists about 200,000 clones; over 75% were seen once. What was sequenced was peripheral blood. The receptor source for this set is a woman older than 75 with active or convalescent COVID-19.

The V and J genes are TRBV28 and TRBJ1-1, with TRBD1 identical over 10 bases. Germline V gene sequence: CDR1 MDHEN, CDR2 SYDVKM. Germline trimming cut 6 bases from V and 4 bases from J; bases unmatched to any gene: 5. The CDR3 runs 14 residues. The CDR3 protein is CASRRDRGTTEAFF. In DNA form, the CDR3 reads TGTGCCAGCAGACGGGACAGGGGAACCACTGAAGCTTTCTTT.

The chain recombines TRBV10-1 with TRBJ2-3; 9 bases are shared with TRBD1. Germline trimming cut 4 bases from V and 1 base from J; bases unmatched to any gene: 3. Germline CDR1 reads WNHNN; CDR2 reads SYGVQD (reference sequence). The CDR3 is 15 residues long. This CDR3 reads CASSGDRAGTDTQYF. The CDR3 DNA reads TGCGCCAGCAGTGGGGACAGGGCGGGCACAGATACGCAGTATTTT.

This clone was seen more than once but under ten times. This chain joins TRBV10-3 and TRBJ2-1, with D maybe TRBD2 (5 bases). CDR1 and CDR2 (germline): ENHRY, SYGVKD. This CDR3 spans 11 amino acids. Trimming pared 11 bases from V and 6 bases from J, leaving 11 bases between. CDR3: CASRVGNEQFF. The CDR3 nucleotides are TGTGCCTCGCGGGTGGGCAATGAGCAGTTCTTC.

This clone has just a few counts. This chain joins TRBV7-3 and TRBJ1-1; 9 nucleotides line up with TRBD1. The germline V gene encodes CDR1 SGHTA and CDR2 FQGTGA. V trimming: 6 bases; J trimming: 5 bases; junction bases outside the gene matches: 7. The CDR3 runs 14 residues. CDR3 residues: CASSSRDRVTEAFF. The CDR3 bases are TGTGCCAGCAGTTCCCGGGACAGGGTTACTGAAGCTTTCTTT.

The chain's CDR3 is CASSFAPDSTGSPLHF. DNA for the CDR3: TGTGCCAGCAGCTTTGCTCCGGACAGCACAGGGTCACCCCTCCACTTT. This sequence joins TRBV5-6 and TRBJ1-6, with a possible D match to TRBD1 (6 bases). The CDR3 loop spans 16 amino acids. Trimming left V 2 bases short and J 10 bases short, with 19 bases between. Germline CDR1 SGHDT, CDR2 YYEEEE.

The rearrangement uses TRBV12-3 or TRBV12-4 and TRBJ1-1; D is unresolved. The ends were cut back, 1 base at V and 5 bases at J, with 5 bases in the middle. CDR3 length equals 12 residues. CDR3 loop: CASSLGLTEAFF. The CDR3 DNA sequence: TGTGCCAGCAGTTTAGGGCTTACTGAAGCTTTCTTT.

The chain combines TRBV18 with TRBJ2-7; tentatively, D is TRBD2 (6 bases). CDR1 is KGHSH, CDR2 LQKENI, per germline. The CDR3 spans 14 residues. The V end lost 3 bases, the J end lost 0 bases, and 9 bases lay between the germline ends. This CDR3 reads CASSPLAYSYEQYF. The CDR3 bases are TGTGCCAGCTCACCGCTAGCGTACTCCTACGAGCAGTACTTC. Filled out from reference TRBV18 and TRBJ2-7, the complete variable domain reads NAGVMQNPRHLVRRRGQEARLRCSPMKGHSHVYWYRQLPEEGLKFMVYLQKENIIDESGMPKERFSAEFPKEGPSILRIQQVVRGDSAAYFCASSPLAYSYEQYFGPGTRLTVT.

This clone showed up just a few times. The chain uses TRBV3-1 (or the pseudogene TRBV3-2) and TRBJ2-7; D might be TRBD1 (6 bases). V was clipped by 1 base and J by 7 bases, with 8 bases between them. The germline CDR1 and CDR2 sequences are LGHDT and YNNKEL (reference sequence). This CDR3 region has 12 residues. CDR3 protein: CASSQGRGEQYF. The CDR3 DNA reads TGTGCCAGCAGCCAAGGAAGGGGGGAGCAGTACTTC.

The chain has TRBV6-6 and TRBJ2-7; TRBD1 matches 7 bases. Germline-derived CDR1 and CDR2 are MNHNY and SVGAGI (reference sequence). The CDR3 runs 14 residues. Unmatched junction bases numbered 6, after V lost 5 bases and J lost 2 bases. The CDR3 sequence is CASSRDSGPYEQYF. As DNA, the CDR3 is TGTGCCAGCAGTCGGGACAGTGGACCCTACGAGCAGTACTTC.

This clone appeared once. This sequence joins TRBV19 and TRBJ2-4, with TRBD1 matching 8 bases. CDR1 is LNHDA and CDR2 is SQIVND in the germline V gene (reference sequence). This CDR3 is 15 amino acids long. J was trimmed by 8 bases and V by 3 bases; bases with no gene match: 9. In nucleotides, the CDR3 is TGTGCCAGTAGTATCCAGACAGGGGATTATTACATTCAGTACTTC. It codes for CASSIQTGDYYIQYF.

The J gene is TRBJ1-1, the V gene TRBV2, with TRBD1 matching over 7 bases. The germline V gene encodes CDR1 SNHLY and CDR2 FYNNEI. The CDR3 spans 13 residues. J gave up 10 bases and V 8 bases, and 13 bases lay outside the gene matches. In DNA, the CDR3 is TGTGCCAGCCTGCTAGGGGGCCGGGTAGGAGCTTTCTTT. Protein sequence: CASLLGGRVGAFF. Complete variable domain (other parts from reference TRBV2 and TRBJ1-1): EPEVTQTPSHQVTQMGQEVILRCVPISNHLYFYWYRQILGQKVEFLVSFYNNEISEKSEIFDDQFSVERPDGSNFTLKIRSTKLEDSAMYFCASLLGGRVGAFFGQGTRLTVV.

The J gene is TRBJ1-2, the V gene TRBV28; D uncertain. In germline, CDR1 is MDHEN, CDR2 SYDVKM. This CDR3 region has 12 residues. Trimming removed 4 bases at V and 2 bases at J, with 5 bases between. The CDR3 here is CASSWRNYGYTF. CDR3 sequence (DNA): TGTGCCAGCAGTTGGAGAAACTATGGCTACACCTTC.

This chain uses TRBV28 with TRBJ2-7; TRBD1 aligns across 8 bases. The CDR3 spans 15 residues. With 6 bases clipped from V and 5 bases from J, the junction kept 12 bases outside the gene matches. Germline CDR1 is MDHEN and CDR2 is SYDVKM. The chain's CDR3 is CASRFFGRTGNEQYF. In nucleotides, the CDR3 is TGTGCCAGCAGGTTCTTCGGAAGGACAGGGAACGAGCAGTACTTC.

This clone is a singleton in its sample. This chain joins TRBV27 and TRBJ1-2; D might be TRBD1 (5 bases). The length of the CDR3 is 14 residues. The germline V gene encodes CDR1 MNHEY and CDR2 SMNVEV (reference sequence). V dropped 5 bases and J dropped 1 base, with 11 bases sitting between them. CDR3 sequence: CASSRWGSNYGYTF. The CDR3 region has the DNA TGTGCCAGCAGTAGATGGGGCAGTAACTATGGCTACACCTTC.

V usage is TRBV19 and J usage is TRBJ1-3, with D tentatively TRBD1 (5 bases). V lost 5 bases and J lost 0, with 14 bases in between. This CDR3 has 16 residues. The germline gives CDR1 LNHDA, CDR2 SQIVND (reference sequence). CDR3 coding DNA: TGTGCCAGTAGTCCCAGAACAGGATTCTCTGGAAACACCATATATTTT. This sequence encodes CASSPRTGFSGNTIYF. Full variable domain (remainder filled in from reference TRBV19 and TRBJ1-3): DGGITQSPKYLFRKEGQNVTLSCEQNLNHDAMYWYRQDPGQGLRLIYYSQIVNDFQKGDIAEGYSVSREKKESFPLTVTSAQKNPTAFYLCASSPRTGFSGNTIYFGEGSWLTVV.

CDR3: CASSLRRGAGTGELFF. In DNA form, the CDR3 reads TGTGCCAGTAGTCTTCGGCGGGGGGCAGGCACCGGGGAGCTGTTTTTT. V usage is TRBV19 and J usage is TRBJ2-2, with 8 bases fitting TRBD2. CDR3 length: 16 amino acids. With V trimmed by 5 bases and J by 4 bases, 9 bases remained unmatched. Germline V gene lookup returns CDR1 LNHDA and CDR2 SQIVND (reference sequence). Full variable domain (missing parts from reference TRBV19 and TRBJ2-2): DGGITQSPKYLFRKEGQNVTLSCEQNLNHDAMYWYRQDPGQGLRLIYYSQIVNDFQKGDIAEGYSVSREKKESFPLTVTSAQKNPTAFYLCASSLRRGAGTGELFFGEGSRLTVL.

The V gene is TRBV13, the J gene TRBJ1-6, with D possibly matching TRBD1 (6 bases). V lost 5 bases and J lost 4, with 15 bases in between. CDR1 is PRHDT, CDR2 FYEKMQ, per germline (reference sequence). This CDR3 has 16 residues. The CDR3 region is CASSRGPQGYNSPLHF. DNA for the CDR3: TGTGCCAGCAGCCGAGGACCGCAGGGGTATAATTCACCCCTCCACTTT.

There are a few counts of this clone. V and J are TRBV4-2 and TRBJ2-7; 11 nucleotides line up with TRBD1. With V trimmed by 4 bases and J by 5 bases, 7 bases remained unmatched. The CDR3 spans 15 residues. Germline V gives CDR1 LGHNA, CDR2 YNFKEQ. CDR3 in amino acids: CASSRTGTGGNEQYF. The CDR3 DNA reads as TGTGCCAGCAGCCGTACCGGGACAGGGGGAAACGAGCAGTACTTC.